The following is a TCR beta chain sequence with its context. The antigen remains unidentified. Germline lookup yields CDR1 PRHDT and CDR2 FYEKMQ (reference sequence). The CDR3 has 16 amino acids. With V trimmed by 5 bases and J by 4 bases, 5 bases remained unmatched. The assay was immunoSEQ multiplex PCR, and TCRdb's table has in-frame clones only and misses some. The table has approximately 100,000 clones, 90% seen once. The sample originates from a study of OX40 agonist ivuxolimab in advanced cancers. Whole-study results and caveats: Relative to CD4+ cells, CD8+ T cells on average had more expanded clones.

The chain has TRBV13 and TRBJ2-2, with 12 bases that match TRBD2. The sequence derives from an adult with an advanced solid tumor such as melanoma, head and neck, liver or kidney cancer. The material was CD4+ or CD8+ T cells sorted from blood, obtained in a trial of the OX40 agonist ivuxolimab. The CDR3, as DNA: TGTGCCAGCAGCCGATCTAGCGGGGGGGGCACCGGGGAGCTGTTTTTT. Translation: CASSRSSGGGTGELFF.